The 15 T cell receptor beta chains listed next were all sequenced from one sample in a study of cytomegalovirus exposure and HLA in healthy donors. The PCR had 60 Vbeta and 13 Jbeta primers. The protocol was immunoSEQ multiplex PCR, while the TCRdb copy is restricted to in-frame clones and leaves out a portion. The sample data list 70,000 to 80,000 clones. The sample consisted of PBMCs. The origin of the receptors is a man aged 35 to 55 in good health and CMV-seronegative.

The chain joins TRBV6-5 to TRBJ2-7, with TRBD1 matching over 7 bases. CDR3 size: 15 residues. After removal of 0 bases from V and 4 bases from J, the junction contained 6 bases not matched to a gene. The germline V gene encodes CDR1 MNHEY and CDR2 SVGAGI. The CDR3 sequence: CASSYSGQGVYEQYF. The CDR3 nucleotides are TGTGCCAGCAGTTACTCAGGGCAGGGGGTATACGAGCAGTACTTC.

The rearrangement links TRBV5-8 to TRBJ2-5; TRBD2 matches at 7 bases. Trimming removed 1 base from V and 2 bases from J; junction bases left unmatched: 5. Germline V gives CDR1 SGHTS, CDR2 YDEGEE. This CDR3 comprises 15 residues. Written as DNA, the CDR3 is TGTGCCAGCAGCTTGTGGACGGGGGGACAAGAGACCCAGTACTTC. Residues: CASSLWTGGQETQYF.

This chain links TRBV28 with TRBJ1-5, with 7 bases fitting TRBD1. Trimming at V came to 4 bases and at J to 8 bases, leaving 11 bases not matched to a gene. CDR3 length: 15 amino acids. Germline V gene data show CDR1 as MDHEN and CDR2 as SYDVKM. CDR3 nucleotides: TGTGCCAGCAGTTCGTCAAGACAGGGTATCAAGCCCCAGCATTTT. Protein sequence: CASSSSRQGIKPQHF.

This chain links TRBV14 with TRBJ2-7, with TRBD1 as a possible D gene (5 bases). From germline, CDR1 is SGHDN and CDR2 FVKESK. The CDR3 totals 13 residues. The V gene lost 3 bases and the J gene lost 4 bases, with 10 bases spanning the gap. The CDR3 bases are TGTGCCAGCAGCCATAGGACAACGTACGAGCAGTACTTC. Encoded protein: CASSHRTTYEQYF.

The genes are TRBV7-9 and TRBJ1-4; D is possibly TRBD1 (5 bases). CDR1 is SEHNR and CDR2 is FQNEAQ in the germline V gene (reference sequence). Trimming shortened V by 1 base and J by 5 bases, and 11 bases separated the two germline ends. This CDR3 is built from 15 residues. The CDR3 DNA is TGTGCCAGCAGCTTAGGGGGGGAAGAGAATGAAAAACTGTTTTTT. Translating it yields CASSLGGEENEKLFF.

The rearrangement uses TRBV19 and TRBJ2-3; maybe TRBD1 (7 bases). The CDR3 is 17 amino acids. Germline V CDR1 and CDR2: LNHDA, SQIVND (reference sequence). The V and J ends lost 0 bases and 4 bases respectively, with 17 bases between them. CDR3 sequence reads: CASSIDRDSGGADTQYF. CDR3 nucleotide sequence: TGTGCCAGTAGTATAGACCGGGACTCAGGGGGTGCAGATACGCAGTATTTT.

V is TRBV10-3 and J is TRBJ2-5, with 8 bases fitting TRBD1. There are 13 residues in the CDR3. J was trimmed by 3 bases and V by 5 bases; bases with no gene match: 2. Germline CDR1 reads ENHRY; CDR2 reads SYGVKD. CDR3 sequence (DNA): TGTGCCATCAGTCCGACAGGGGAAGAGACCCAGTACTTC. Residues: CAISPTGEETQYF.

The CDR3 DNA follows: TGCGCCAGCAGCTCGGGACAGGGTAATTCACCCCTCCACTTT. It encodes CASSSGQGNSPLHF. The rearrangement joins TRBV5-1 to TRBJ1-6; 9 positions match TRBD1. The CDR3 runs to 14 residues. In germline, CDR1 is SGHRS, CDR2 YFSETQ. J gave up 6 bases and V 3 bases, and 1 base lay outside the gene matches.

The chain carries TRBV5-1 and TRBJ1-1; 8 bases are a match to TRBD1. The germline CDR1 and CDR2 sequences are SGHRS and YFSETQ. Trimming removed 2 bases from V and 1 base from J; junction bases left unmatched: 4. This CDR3 is 15 amino acids long. The CDR3 region has the DNA TGCGCCAGCAGCTTAACCGGGACAGGGAACACTGAAGCTTTCTTT. This encodes CASSLTGTGNTEAFF. The variable domain in full, with the rest retrieved from reference TRBV5-1 and TRBJ1-1, is KAGVTQTPRYLIKTRGQQVTLSCSPISGHRSVSWYQQTPGQGLQFLFEYFSETQRNKGNFPGRFSGRQFSNSRSEMNVSTLELGDSALYLCASSLTGTGNTEAFFGQGTRLTVV.

The chain carries TRBV6-1 and TRBJ2-3; 12 nucleotides agree with TRBD1. With V trimmed by 1 base and J by 6 bases, 5 bases remained unmatched. The length of the CDR3 is 16 residues. Germline V gives CDR1 MNHNS, CDR2 SASEGT. For the CDR3, the DNA is TGTGCCAGCAGTGAAGATGGGGACAGGGGGCGCGATACGCAGTATTTT. Translated, it gives CASSEDGDRGRDTQYF.

CDR3 sequence (DNA): TGTGCCAGCAGCTTAGGGACAGGGCTGAACCAGTACTTC. The encoded protein is CASSLGTGLNQYF. V is TRBV7-3 and J is TRBJ2-5; TRBD1 agrees at 9 bases. The V segment lost 2 bases and the J segment 10 bases; nucleotides outside the gene matches: 5. The CDR3 totals 13 residues. Germline V gene sequence: CDR1 SGHTA, CDR2 FQGTGA.

The rearrangement joins TRBV18 to TRBJ1-1; D unclear. Germline CDR1 reads KGHSH; CDR2 reads LQKENI. The CDR3 has 13 residues. The V end lost 0 bases, the J end lost 5 bases, and 7 bases lay between the germline ends. Here the CDR3 DNA reads TGTGCCAGCTCACCACCGAGCGGAACTGAAGCTTTCTTT. This translates into CASSPPSGTEAFF.

Turning to this clone: The sample contains more than one DNA sequence encoding this CDR3. V is TRBV30 and J is TRBJ2-2; a possible D gene is TRBD1 (6 bases). V was clipped by 7 bases and J by 1 base, with 13 bases between them. The germline CDR1 and CDR2 sequences are GTSNPN and SVGIG (reference sequence). This CDR3 is 14 amino acids long. CDR3 loop: CASAPGQNTGELFF. As DNA, the CDR3 is TGTGCCTCCGCACCGGGACAGAACACCGGGGAGCTGTTTTTT.

The V and J genes are TRBV28 and TRBJ2-5, with D maybe TRBD1 (6 bases). V lost 8 bases, J lost 5 bases, and 15 bases lay in between. In germline, CDR1 is MDHEN, CDR2 SYDVKM. This CDR3 contains 13 residues. CDR3 DNA sequence: TGTGCCAGCTTTCCAACAGGGACGGAGACCCAGTACTTC. This encodes CASFPTGTETQYF.

The chain recombines TRBV19 with TRBJ2-7; D is uncertain. V was cut by 4 bases and J by 6 bases, with 16 bases left in between. This CDR3 has 14 residues. CDR1 is LNHDA and CDR2 is SQIVND in the germline V gene (reference sequence). CDR3 residues: CASSNLSPTSEQYF. CDR3 in DNA: TGTGCCAGTAGTAACTTGAGTCCAACCTCCGAGCAGTACTTC.